Detailed here is one T cell receptor beta chain. The antigen this receptor binds is unknown. Base qualities are missing; no much larger clone stands one base away. Measured from the cysteine to the phenylalanine, the CDR3 is 17 residues long. The sequence is cut down to CDR3 DNA, 51 bases in frame from base 1. CDR1 SGDLS and CDR2 YYNGEE were looked up in the germline V gene. The trim is 0 bases for V and 9 bases for J, with a gap of 21 bases between the germline ends. This record belongs to a study of OX40 agonist ivuxolimab in advanced cancers. Broadly, across the study: The costimulatory receptor OX40 (CD134) was targeted by ivuxolimab, a fully human IgG2 agonistic monoclonal antibody. In the dose-escalation cohort, more than 75% of patients were male, and the mean age was around 60 years, with a range of roughly 23 to 85. Peripheral TCRbeta sequencing aimed to test whether ivuxolimab altered TCR sequence diversity and caused clonal T-cell expansion. Partial responses occurred in three dose-escalation patients, of whom one had hepatocellular carcinoma and two had cutaneous melanoma. Of the 50 to 55 dose-escalation patients, hepatocellular carcinoma was present in about 20, melanoma in around 15, renal cell carcinoma in 9 and head and neck cancer in 9. Prior anti-PD-1, anti-PD-L1 or anti-CTLA-4 therapy was permitted, and approximately 41% of dose-escalation patients had received checkpoint inhibitors. Intravenous ivuxolimab was administered to patients every 2 weeks at six dose levels: 0.01, 0.1, 0.3, 1.5, 3 and 10 mg/kg. The paper covers the monotherapy dose-escalation part of the phase I ivuxolimab trial, which included N ≈ 57 patients. Study-wide findings and limitations: Low levels of normalized T-cell clonal expansion were also seen in some patients who did not respond. In the 0.1-3.0 mg/kg groups, partial responders were among the patients with the lowest normalized peripheral clonal expansion, particularly in CD8+ T cells. The antigen specificity of the peripheral T cells that underwent clonal expansion was not determined. At doses from 0.1 to 3.0 mg/kg, clonal expansion was seen in both CD4+ and CD8+ blood T cells between baseline and week 6. After ivuxolimab, more expanded clones were found on average in CD8+ T cells than in CD4+ T cells.

Patients with autoimmune disease history or receiving systemic immunosuppression were excluded from the trial. In every dose cohort, peripheral blood was drawn for TCR sequencing at baseline, cycle 4 day 1, and cycle 7 day 1. Samples came from an open-label, multicenter, first-in-human phase I dose-escalation trial of ivuxolimab. Adults with locally advanced or metastatic head and neck squamous cell, hepatocellular, melanoma or renal cell carcinoma were enrolled in the trial. CD4+ and CD8+ T cells were sorted separately from peripheral blood before TCR sequencing. To sequence the TCRbeta CDR3 region, genomic DNA was isolated from the sorted cells. The immunoSEQ Assay was used for sequencing of TCRbeta CDR3 regions. TCRdb took this table from immuneACCESS and kept in-frame rearrangements with V and J called. Such tables lack part of the clones; where checked against another copy, unresolved V genes explain under half of the gap, and the rest is unexplained. Recorded for this sample are about 50,000 clones; approximately 86% of them occurred a single time. The ten largest clones represent under 3.5% of the sample.

The rearrangement joined TRBV9 to TRBJ2-2, and the D gene may be TRBD2, 6 bases matching. The sequenced sample was CD4+ or CD8+ T cells sorted from blood, obtained in a trial of the OX40 agonist ivuxolimab. The sequence was collected from an adult with an advanced solid tumor such as melanoma, head and neck, liver or kidney cancer. The nucleotides read TGTGCCAGCAGCGTAGACGGTGATTGGGGGGTTCCCAGGGAGCTGTTTTTT. The translation is CASSVDGDWGVPRELFF.